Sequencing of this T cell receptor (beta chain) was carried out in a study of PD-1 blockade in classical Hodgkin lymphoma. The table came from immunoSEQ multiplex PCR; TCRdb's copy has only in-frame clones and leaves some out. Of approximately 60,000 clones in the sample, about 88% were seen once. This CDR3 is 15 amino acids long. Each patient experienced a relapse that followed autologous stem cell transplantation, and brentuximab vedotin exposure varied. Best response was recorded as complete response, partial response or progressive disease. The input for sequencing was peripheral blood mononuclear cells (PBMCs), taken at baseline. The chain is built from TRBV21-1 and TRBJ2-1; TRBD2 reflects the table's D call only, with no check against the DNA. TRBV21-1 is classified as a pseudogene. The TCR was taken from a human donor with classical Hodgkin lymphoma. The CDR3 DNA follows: TGTGCCAGCAGCAGCGGGAGGATCTCCTACAATGAGCAGTTCTTC. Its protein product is CASSSGRISYNEQFF.